These 28 T cell receptor beta chains were all obtained from the same sample, sequenced in a study of shared clonotypes between healthy human individuals. The assay was immunoSEQ multiplex PCR, and TCRdb's table has in-frame clones only and misses some. The sample gives around 690,000 clones, about 90% of which show up once; 30% to 40% is in the top ten. Sequencing was carried out using memory CD8+ T cells from PBMCs. Subset specified: CD45RO+ cells pooled with CCR7-negative TemRA cells. The receptor source for this set is a man younger than 35 in good health. Some clones in this sample may be carry-over from other donors' samples.

The V gene is TRBV15, the J gene TRBJ1-1, with D unresolved. The CDR3 is made up of 16 amino acids. Germline V gene sequence: CDR1 LNHNV, CDR2 YYDKDF (reference sequence). V was pared by 2 bases and J by 2 bases, with 15 bases between. CDR3 region: CATSRNREGANTEAFF. CDR3 bases: TGTGCCACCAGCAGAAATCGCGAAGGAGCCAACACTGAAGCTTTCTTT.

The chain couples TRBV5-1 to TRBJ2-5; a possible D gene is TRBD1 (5 bases). V was trimmed by 2 bases and J by 5 bases, leaving 10 bases between them. Germline values: CDR1 SGHRS, CDR2 YFSETQ. The CDR3 is 13 amino acids. Here the CDR3 DNA reads TGCGCCAGCAGCTTCAGGGTTGGCGAGACCCAGTACTTC. This encodes CASSFRVGETQYF.

This clone appeared a single time. The chain has TRBV7-9 and TRBJ1-6; D unclear. The CDR3 runs to 15 residues. Germline V gives CDR1 SEHNR, CDR2 FQNEAQ (reference sequence). With 4 bases removed from V and 9 bases from J, the gap between germline ends came to 16 bases. CDR3 sequence reads: CASSSRATLGSPLHF. In nucleotides, the CDR3 is TGTGCCAGCAGCTCCCGGGCGACCCTCGGTTCACCCCTCCACTTT.

The J gene is TRBJ2-7, the V gene TRBV9, with TRBD2 as a possible D gene (6 bases). The length of the CDR3 is 13 residues. Germline V gives CDR1 SGDLS, CDR2 YYNGEE. Trimming cost V 3 bases and J 5 bases, with 12 bases left between them. CDR3 in amino acids: CASSEGTLHEQYF. The CDR3 DNA is TGTGCCAGCAGCGAAGGGACTCTCCACGAGCAGTACTTC. Filled out from reference TRBV9 and TRBJ2-7, the complete variable domain reads DSGVTQTPKHLITATGQRVTLRCSPRSGDLSVYWYQQSLDQGLQFLIQYYNGEERAKGNILERFSAQQFPDLHSELNLSSLELGDSALYFCASSEGTLHEQYFGPGTRLTVT.

The sample holds one count of this clone. J is TRBJ2-3 and V is TRBV19; D call uncertain. CDR1 LNHDA and CDR2 SQIVND come from the germline V gene (reference sequence). There are 15 residues in the CDR3. Between the trimmed V and J ends, which lost 3 bases and 1 base, there was a span of 11 bases. CDR3 protein: CASSIGQFGTDTQYF. The CDR3 DNA follows: TGTGCCAGTAGTATCGGGCAGTTCGGCACAGATACGCAGTATTTT.

V usage is TRBV5-1 and J usage is TRBJ1-1; D is perhaps TRBD1 (5 bases). V was trimmed by 1 base and J by 3 bases, leaving 7 bases between them. The CDR3 runs 13 residues. Germline V gene sequence: CDR1 SGHRS, CDR2 YFSETQ. The CDR3 loop is CASSLRGHTEAFF. The CDR3 bases are TGCGCCAGCAGCTTGAGGGGTCACACTGAAGCTTTCTTT.

This clone was seen just once. The gene calls are TRBV28 and TRBJ2-1; 10 nucleotides agree with TRBD2. The trim removed 5 bases at V and 0 bases at J, leaving 10 bases unmatched. CDR3 length equals 18 residues. CDR1 is MDHEN, CDR2 SYDVKM, per germline. The DNA of the CDR3 is TGTGCCAGCAGTCTCACCGGGACTAGCGAGAACTCCTACAATGAGCAGTTCTTC. This translates into CASSLTGTSENSYNEQFF. Filled out from reference TRBV28 and TRBJ2-1, the complete variable domain reads DVKVTQSSRYLVKRTGEKVFLECVQDMDHENMFWYRQDPGLGLRLIYFSYDVKMKEKGDIPEGYSVSREKKERFSLILESASTNQTSMYLCASSLTGTSENSYNEQFFGPGTRLTVL.

The chain joins TRBV6-1 to TRBJ1-3; D is unclear. There are 17 residues in the CDR3. Per the germline V gene, CDR1 is MNHNS and CDR2 is SASEGT. V lost 1 base to trimming and J lost 0 bases, with 13 bases between them. The CDR3 sequence is CASSEVITSVSGNTIYF. In DNA, the CDR3 is TGTGCCAGCAGTGAAGTGATAACGTCCGTCTCTGGAAACACCATATATTTT.

The chain joins TRBV15 to TRBJ2-7; TRBD2 is a possible D gene (5 bases). The CDR3 sequence is 14 residues long. The V end lost 5 bases, the J end lost 6 bases, and 17 bases lay between the germline ends. From germline, CDR1 is LNHNV and CDR2 YYDKDF (reference sequence). Here the CDR3 reads CATSPPEGSGEQYF. CDR3 DNA: TGTGCCACCAGCCCTCCTGAGGGCTCGGGCGAGCAGTACTTC.

This clone was seen once. The gene calls are TRBV4-3 and TRBJ2-3; 7 nucleotides agree with TRBD2. The germline gives CDR1 LGHNA, CDR2 YSLEER. J lost 5 bases, V lost 1 base, and 3 bases had no gene match. CDR3 size: 14 residues. The CDR3, as DNA: TGCGCCAGCAGCCAAGGGCGGGAGTTAGATACGCAGTATTTT. It encodes CASSQGRELDTQYF.

This clone was detected only a few times. The chain has TRBV19 and TRBJ1-2; no clear D. CDR1 is LNHDA, CDR2 SQIVND, per germline (reference sequence). The V end was cut by 4 bases, the J end by 2 bases, with 11 bases between. This CDR3 contains 14 residues. CDR3: CASSKQETNYGYTF. CDR3 sequence (DNA): TGTGCCAGTAGTAAGCAGGAGACGAACTATGGCTACACCTTC.

This sequence joins TRBV19 and TRBJ1-5, with D possibly being TRBD1 (5 bases). Germline V gene data show CDR1 as LNHDA and CDR2 as SQIVND (reference sequence). This CDR3 is built from 17 residues. The V and J ends lost 6 bases and 0 bases respectively, with 18 bases between them. CDR3 residues: CASSPGTIAYSNQPQHF. Written as DNA, the CDR3 is TGTGCCAGTAGCCCCGGGACGATAGCGTATAGCAATCAGCCCCAGCATTTT. The whole variable domain, remainder taken from reference TRBV19 and TRBJ1-5, is DGGITQSPKYLFRKEGQNVTLSCEQNLNHDAMYWYRQDPGQGLRLIYYSQIVNDFQKGDIAEGYSVSREKKESFPLTVTSAQKNPTAFYLCASSPGTIAYSNQPQHFGDGTRLSIL.

The chain is built from TRBV7-6 and TRBJ2-2; perhaps TRBD2 as D (5 bases). This CDR3 spans 17 amino acids. Germline V gene lookup returns CDR1 SGHVS and CDR2 FNYEAQ. Between the trimmed V and J ends, which lost 2 bases and 0 bases, there was a span of 13 bases. DNA for the CDR3: TGTGCCAGCAGCTTAACTTTTAGCGTACCGAACACCGGGGAGCTGTTTTTT. Protein product: CASSLTFSVPNTGELFF.

The genes are TRBV29-1 and TRBJ2-1, with TRBD1 matching over 12 bases. This CDR3 region has 17 residues. Germline CDR1 reads SQVTM; CDR2 reads ANQGSEA. J lost 0 bases, V lost 7 bases, and 10 bases had no gene match. The CDR3 reads CSAPGQGAGRSYNEQFF. The CDR3 DNA reads as TGCAGCGCTCCGGGACAGGGGGCGGGCCGCTCCTACAATGAGCAGTTCTTC.

The rearrangement joins TRBV27 to TRBJ2-7, with 12 bases aligning to TRBD2. This CDR3 is 17 amino acids long. Germline V gene lookup returns CDR1 MNHEY and CDR2 SMNVEV (reference sequence). J was trimmed by 4 bases and V by 8 bases; bases with no gene match: 15. CDR3 protein: CASGKTSGRPDSYEQYF. CDR3 bases: TGTGCCAGCGGAAAGACTAGCGGGAGACCCGACTCGTACGAGCAGTACTTC.

The rearrangement joins TRBV11-2 to TRBJ1-1; TRBD1 aligns across 8 bases. With 5 bases clipped from V and 5 bases from J, the junction kept 7 bases outside the gene matches. The CDR3 spans 14 residues. CDR1 SGHAT and CDR2 FQNNGV come from the germline V gene. In nucleotides, the CDR3 is TGTGCCAGCAGCAGCCGGACAGGGCGGACTGAAGCTTTCTTT. It yields the protein CASSSRTGRTEAFF.

This chain links TRBV19 with TRBJ2-1; TRBD2 aligns across 7 bases. V trimming: 1 base; J trimming: 2 bases; junction bases outside the gene matches: 2. This CDR3 contains 15 residues. The germline V gene has CDR1 LNHDA and CDR2 SQIVND (reference sequence). The CDR3 DNA reads as TGTGCCAGTAGTATAGCGGCGGGAGCCTACAATGAGCAGTTCTTC. It translates to CASSIAAGAYNEQFF.

A few counts support this clone. The V gene is TRBV29-1, the J gene TRBJ1-1, with 7 bases fitting TRBD1. Germline assignment: CDR1 SQVTM and CDR2 ANQGSEA. The CDR3 totals 13 residues. The CDR3 DNA is TGCTTGCCCGCAGGGGGTTCGAACACTGAAGCTTTCTTT. Amino acids: CLPAGGSNTEAFF.

Only a few counts were recorded for this clone. This chain links TRBV9 with TRBJ1-1; D is uncertain. With 0 bases removed from V and 6 bases from J, the gap between germline ends came to 9 bases. The CDR3 spans 13 residues. CDR1 and CDR2 from the germline V gene are SGDLS and YYNGEE. CDR3: CASSVVWEPEAFF. CDR3 nucleotides: TGTGCCAGCAGCGTAGTTTGGGAACCTGAAGCTTTCTTT.

This clone was seen just once. The chain combines TRBV6-1 with TRBJ1-1, with D hard to call. The germline gives CDR1 MNHNS, CDR2 SASEGT. The CDR3 runs to 15 residues. Trimming took off 0 bases at V and 4 bases at J, with 12 bases between the two ends. The CDR3 here is CASSEAEGSGTEAFF. DNA of the CDR3: TGTGCCAGCAGTGAAGCGGAAGGGTCGGGCACTGAAGCTTTCTTT.

V and J are TRBV27 and TRBJ2-3, with TRBD2 matching over 8 bases. This CDR3 contains 16 residues. J lost 2 bases, V lost 5 bases, and 9 bases had no gene match. CDR1 and CDR2 (germline): MNHEY, SMNVEV (reference sequence). The CDR3 sequence is CASSILRGGPTDTQYF. The DNA for the CDR3 is TGTGCCAGCAGTATTCTTCGGGGGGGCCCCACAGATACGCAGTATTTT.

The chain has TRBV19 and TRBJ2-1; 12 nucleotides agree with TRBD2. CDR3 length equals 22 residues. V gave up 2 bases and J gave up 2 bases; unmatched junction bases: 19. CDR1 LNHDA and CDR2 SQIVND come from the germline V gene (reference sequence). CDR3 nucleotide sequence: TGTGCCAGTAGTATACCATCCCCGACTAGCGGGAGTTTATTGCCCGCCTACAATGAGCAGTTCTTC. It translates to CASSIPSPTSGSLLPAYNEQFF.

The V call is TRBV2, the J call TRBJ2-7; 9 bases match TRBD2. CDR3 length equals 15 residues. Germline assignment: CDR1 SNHLY and CDR2 FYNNEI. V lost 2 bases and J lost 1; bases outside the gene matches: 3. CDR3 nucleotide sequence: TGTGCCAGCAGTGAACTAGCGGGAAGATCCTACGAGCAGTACTTC. Its protein product is CASSELAGRSYEQYF.

This clone was counted a single time. V is TRBV5-4 and J is TRBJ2-7; 8 bases agree with TRBD1. The J segment lost 1 base and the V segment lost 4 bases, leaving 4 bases of the junction unmatched. This CDR3 comprises 14 residues. Germline loops: CDR1 SGHNT, CDR2 YYREEE (reference sequence). The CDR3 DNA sequence: TGTGCCAGCAGCCCCGGACAGGGTTCCTACGAGCAGTACTTC. Protein sequence: CASSPGQGSYEQYF.

This CDR3 reads CASSSWTVANTEAFF. As DNA, the CDR3 is TGTGCCAGCAGTTCTTGGACAGTCGCGAACACTGAAGCTTTCTTT. The gene calls are TRBV28 and TRBJ1-1; possibly TRBD1 for D (6 bases). V was clipped by 4 bases and J by 1 base, with 13 bases between them. The CDR3 is made up of 15 amino acids. Germline V gives CDR1 MDHEN, CDR2 SYDVKM.

V usage is TRBV29-1 and J usage is TRBJ2-3; no firm D call. This CDR3 contains 13 residues. V was cut by 3 bases and J by 4 bases, with 11 bases left in between. Germline V gene lookup returns CDR1 SQVTM and CDR2 ANQGSEA. The CDR3 DNA is TGCAGCGTTGAGTTACAGTTTCCAGATACGCAGTATTTT. This encodes CSVELQFPDTQYF.

The rearrangement joins TRBV7-8 to TRBJ2-2; TRBD1 matches at 9 bases. The CDR3 runs 17 residues. Germline V gene sequence: CDR1 SGHVS, CDR2 FQNEAQ. Unmatched junction bases numbered 4, after V lost 1 base and J lost 1 base. CDR3 region: CASSLGQGVRNTGELFF. The CDR3 DNA follows: TGTGCCAGCAGCTTAGGACAGGGGGTGAGGAACACCGGGGAGCTGTTTTTT.

Here the CDR3 reads CAWSVRDSENTEAFF. The CDR3 DNA is TGTGCCTGGAGTGTACGAGACAGCGAAAACACTGAAGCTTTCTTT. This chain joins TRBV30 and TRBJ1-1; weak D call: TRBD1 (5 bases). Looked up from germline, CDR1 is GTSNPN and CDR2 is SVGIG (reference sequence). V lost 0 bases and J lost 2, with 13 bases in between. The CDR3 has 15 residues.